This T cell receptor (beta chain) derives from a study of CD8+CD57+ T cells in acquired aplastic anemia. Study overall: Mean DNA quantity obtained from sorted CD4+ and CD8+ cells was around 3.2 ug. Study results and caveats: Overlap between patients and controls comprised about 30 CD8+ CDR3 sequences. CD8+ Simpson's diversity did not differ significantly between patients and controls.

The sample holds many counts of this clonotype. The antigen remains unidentified. Investigators profiled TCR beta VDJ and CDR3 from genomic DNA template. TCRdb reprocessed the reads via MiXCR and lists one record per CDR3 protein. This table holds more than 150,000 distinct CDR3 sequences, about half found once. Flow cytometry had shown expanded CD8+CD57+ cells in the patients chosen for sequencing. Patients were untreated when blood was sampled. This receptor was identified in a human donor with aplastic anemia. What was sequenced was sorted CD4+, CD8+, or CD8+CD57+ T cells (not recorded which) from PBMCs.

The chain's CDR3 is CASSLGPTNTEAFF. The CDR3 nucleotides read TGTGCCAGCAGCTTGGGACCGACGAACACTGAAGCTTTCTTT. The rearrangement uses TRBV5-6 and TRBJ1-1; D gene uncertain. The CDR3 is 14 amino acids. Trimming took 0 bases from V and 1 from J, leaving 7 bases between them. Germline V gene lookup returns CDR1 SGHDT and CDR2 YYEEEE.